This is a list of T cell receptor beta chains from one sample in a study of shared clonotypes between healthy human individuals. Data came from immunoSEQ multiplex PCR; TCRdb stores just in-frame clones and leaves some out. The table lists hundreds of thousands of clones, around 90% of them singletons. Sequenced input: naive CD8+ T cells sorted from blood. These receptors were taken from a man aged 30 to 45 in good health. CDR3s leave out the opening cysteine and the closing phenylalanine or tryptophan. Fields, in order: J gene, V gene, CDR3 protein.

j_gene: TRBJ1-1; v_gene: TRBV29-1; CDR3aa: SANPGTGGFTNTEAF
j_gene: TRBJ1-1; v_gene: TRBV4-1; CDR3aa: ASGPGTGGSLNTEAF
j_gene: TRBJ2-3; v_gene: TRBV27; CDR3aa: ASSLLGGTDTQY
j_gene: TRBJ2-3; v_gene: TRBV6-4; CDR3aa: ASSDSGLRDTQY
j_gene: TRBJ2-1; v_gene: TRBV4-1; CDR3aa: ASSFRLSRDEQF
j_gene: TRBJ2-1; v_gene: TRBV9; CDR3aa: ASSVAQYNEQF
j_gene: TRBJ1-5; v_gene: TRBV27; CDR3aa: ASSPLRYSNQPQH
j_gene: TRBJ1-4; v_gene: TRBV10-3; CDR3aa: AISESGRTNEKLF
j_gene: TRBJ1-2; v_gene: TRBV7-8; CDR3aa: ASSLATGTNYGYT
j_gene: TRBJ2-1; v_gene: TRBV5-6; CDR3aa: ASSFRDSYNEQF
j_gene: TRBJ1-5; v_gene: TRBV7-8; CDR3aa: ASSLGWMAWPQH
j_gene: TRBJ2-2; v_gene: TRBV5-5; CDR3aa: ASSLARYTGELF
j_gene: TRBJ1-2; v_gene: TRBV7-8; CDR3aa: ASSLFGVSGSANYGYT
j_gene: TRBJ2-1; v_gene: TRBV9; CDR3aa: ASSVALDSYNEQF
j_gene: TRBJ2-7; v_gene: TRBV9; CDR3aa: ASSGRKEGHEQY
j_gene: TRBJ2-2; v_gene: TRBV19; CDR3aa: ASSIGLAGLAGELF
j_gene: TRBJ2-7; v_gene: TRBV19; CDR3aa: ASSTTATRYEQY
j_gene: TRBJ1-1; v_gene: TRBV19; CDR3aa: ASSIGAAGDMNTEAF
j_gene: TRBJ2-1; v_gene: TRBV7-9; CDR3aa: ASSPLGGSSYNEQF
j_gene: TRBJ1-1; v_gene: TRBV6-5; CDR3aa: ASSKANTEAF
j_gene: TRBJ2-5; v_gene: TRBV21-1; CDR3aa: ASSNPRQETQY
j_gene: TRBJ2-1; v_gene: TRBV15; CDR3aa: ATSRTLGSSYNEQF
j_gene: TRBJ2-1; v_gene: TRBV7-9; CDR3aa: ASSPPQAMEQF
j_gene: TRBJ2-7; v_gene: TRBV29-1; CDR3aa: SVRDSSYEQY
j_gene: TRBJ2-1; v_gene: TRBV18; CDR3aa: ASSPPPGLVYNEQF
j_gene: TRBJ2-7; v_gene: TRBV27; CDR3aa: ASSLPGTSGPHEQY
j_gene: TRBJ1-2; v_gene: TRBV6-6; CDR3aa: ASSYTADNYGYT
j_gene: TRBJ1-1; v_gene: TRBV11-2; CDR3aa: ASSLEQLNTEAF
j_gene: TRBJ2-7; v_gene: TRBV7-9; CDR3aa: ASSPAGRGYGEQY
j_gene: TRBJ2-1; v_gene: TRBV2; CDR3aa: ASSEATRQVSINEQF
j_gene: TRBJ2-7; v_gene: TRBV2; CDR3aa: ASGSPTYEQY
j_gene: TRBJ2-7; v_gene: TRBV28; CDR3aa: ASSLIPGPYEQY
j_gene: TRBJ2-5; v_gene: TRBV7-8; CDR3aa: ASSLAPQETQY
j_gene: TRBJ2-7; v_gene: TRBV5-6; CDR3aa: ASSAQISGRYEQY
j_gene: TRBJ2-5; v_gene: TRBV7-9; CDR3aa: ASSDTGTGGRETQY
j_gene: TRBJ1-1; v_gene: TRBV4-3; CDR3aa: ASSQDGQRNTEAF
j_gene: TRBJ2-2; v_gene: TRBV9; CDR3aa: ASSVWSSGTPELF
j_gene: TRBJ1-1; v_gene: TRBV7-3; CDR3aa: ASSSTGGLTEAF
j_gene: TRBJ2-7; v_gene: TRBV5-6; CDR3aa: ASSPVGEGSYEQY
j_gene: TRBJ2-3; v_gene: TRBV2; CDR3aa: ASDRAGVISESTDTQY
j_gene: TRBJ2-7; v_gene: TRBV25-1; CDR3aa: ASSYETHYEQY
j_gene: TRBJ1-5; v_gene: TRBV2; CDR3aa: ASSGKRGYSNQPQH
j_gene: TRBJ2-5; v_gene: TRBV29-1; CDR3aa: SVEPSFFQETQY
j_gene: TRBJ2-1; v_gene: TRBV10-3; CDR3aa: AISSLQVSYNEQF
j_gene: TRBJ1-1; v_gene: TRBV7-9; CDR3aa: ASSLEGTGVTNTEAF
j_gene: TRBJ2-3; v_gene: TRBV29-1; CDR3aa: SVDGDLTGGSDTQY
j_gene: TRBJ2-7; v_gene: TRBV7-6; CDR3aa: ASSSPGTNSYEQY
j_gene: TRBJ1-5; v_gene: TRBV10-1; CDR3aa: ASSGLRTRGNQPQH